This T cell receptor (beta chain) was obtained from a study of blood T cell repertoires in COVID-19. Here immunoSEQ multiplex PCR was the method, and the copy in TCRdb shows in-frame clones only, minus some. Here the sample spans a few hundred thousand clones, 84% being singletons. The CDR3 totals 16 residues. The clonotype was recovered from a woman aged 80 or older with active or convalescent COVID-19. The sequenced material came from peripheral blood. The V call is TRBV12-2, the J call TRBJ1-3. TRBV12-2 is given as a pseudogene. As DNA, the CDR3 is TGTGCAAGTCGCTTGGGAGGTGGGAGCTCTGGAAACACCATATATTTT. It specifies CASRLGGGSSGNTIYF.